These 21 T cell receptor beta chains share one sample of origin, sequenced in a study of cytomegalovirus exposure and HLA in healthy donors. PCR used 60 Vbeta primers and 13 Jbeta primers. This table comes from immunoSEQ multiplex PCR, and its TCRdb copy is limited to in-frame clones, with some not included. The table includes 270,000 or so clones, 80% to 90% detected once. The source material was PBMCs. All receptors come from a man aged 40-49 years in good health and CMV-seropositive.

This chain joins TRBV4-3 and TRBJ2-1; D may be TRBD2 (5 bases). This CDR3 region has 20 residues. Germline values: CDR1 LGHNA, CDR2 YSLEER. The V and J ends lost 0 bases and 2 bases respectively, with 23 bases between them. CDR3: CASSQDHGQRSSPPYNEQFF. CDR3 in DNA: TGCGCCAGCAGCCAAGATCATGGCCAGCGGTCAAGCCCCCCCTACAATGAGCAGTTCTTC.

The genes are TRBV11-2 and TRBJ1-2; a weak D match, TRBD1 (5 bases). Per germline, CDR1 SGHAT and CDR2 FQNNGV. This CDR3 contains 15 residues. V lost 5 bases and J 2 bases, leaving 15 bases between the germline ends. CDR3 region: CASSPISGPNYGYTF. The CDR3 DNA reads as TGTGCCAGCAGCCCCATATCAGGGCCAAACTATGGCTACACCTTC.

The rearrangement links TRBV28 to TRBJ2-7, with D tentatively TRBD1 (6 bases). In germline, CDR1 is MDHEN, CDR2 SYDVKM. Trimming took off 6 bases at V and 4 bases at J, with 13 bases between the two ends. The CDR3 runs to 13 residues. The CDR3 region is CASRPGQQYEQYF. The CDR3 DNA sequence: TGTGCCAGCAGGCCAGGACAGCAATACGAGCAGTACTTC.

The chain employs TRBV6-1 and TRBJ1-5; 7 bases line up with TRBD1. This CDR3 is 18 amino acids long. Germline V lookup: CDR1 MNHNS, CDR2 SASEGT. After removal of 4 bases from V and 0 bases from J, the junction contained 12 bases not matched to a gene. The CDR3 protein is CASSGTGTNVRSNQPQHF. The CDR3 nucleotides read TGTGCCAGCAGTGGGACAGGAACCAATGTCCGTAGCAATCAGCCCCAGCATTTT.

The V and J genes are TRBV27 and TRBJ2-6, with 7 bases matching TRBD1. Germline V lookup: CDR1 MNHEY, CDR2 SMNVEV (reference sequence). Germline trimming cut 9 bases from V and 0 bases from J; bases unmatched to any gene: 2. The CDR3 sequence is 14 residues long. The CDR3 DNA reads as TGTGCCAGTAGGACAGGCTCTGGGGCCAACGTCCTGACTTTC. It encodes CASRTGSGANVLTF.

This clone has a handful of counts. The rearrangement uses TRBV6-6 and TRBJ1-1; TRBD1 is a possible D gene (5 bases). This CDR3 is 14 amino acids long. Germline CDR1 is MNHNY and CDR2 is SVGAGI (reference sequence). With 2 bases removed from V and 1 base from J, the gap between germline ends came to 8 bases. In nucleotides, the CDR3 is TGTGCCAGCAGTTACGAGACAGAGAACACTGAAGCTTTCTTT. As protein: CASSYETENTEAFF.

V is TRBV5-1 and J is TRBJ2-3; 10 positions agree with TRBD2. V gave up 4 bases and J gave up 3 bases; unmatched junction bases: 11. The CDR3 length is 17 residues. The germline gives CDR1 SGHRS, CDR2 YFSETQ. The CDR3 DNA follows: TGCGCCAGCAGCCCCACTCCTAGCGGGAGTAGTACAGATACGCAGTATTTT. Amino acids: CASSPTPSGSSTDTQYF.

This chain links TRBV5-1 with TRBJ1-3, with D perhaps TRBD1 (5 bases). This CDR3 has 16 amino acids. Trimming shortened V by 3 bases and J by 0 bases, and 13 bases separated the two germline ends. Germline CDR1 SGHRS, CDR2 YFSETQ. As DNA, the CDR3 is TGCGCCAGCAGCTCCCGACAGACCCACTCTGGAAACACCATATATTTT. Translated, it gives CASSSRQTHSGNTIYF.

CDR3 sequence: CASSPGRGTGFLYGYTF. The CDR3 nucleotides are TGTGCCAGCAGTCCCGGACGGGGGACAGGTTTCCTCTATGGCTACACCTTC. The chain links TRBV27 to TRBJ1-2, with TRBD1 matching 8 bases. CDR3 length: 17 amino acids. The trim removed 5 bases at V and 4 bases at J, leaving 15 bases unmatched. From germline, CDR1 is MNHEY and CDR2 SMNVEV (reference sequence).

The chain's CDR3 is CASSHVLLGQGTNNEQFF. CDR3 DNA: TGCGCCAGCAGCCACGTCCTTCTCGGACAGGGTACGAACAATGAGCAGTTCTTC. V usage is TRBV4-1 and J usage is TRBJ2-1, with 8 positions matching TRBD1. CDR1 MGHRA and CDR2 YSYEKL come from the germline V gene. CDR3 length: 18 amino acids. Germline trimming cut 3 bases from V and 5 bases from J; bases unmatched to any gene: 15.

The chain uses TRBV7-3 and TRBJ2-1; tentative D call: TRBD2 (5 bases). The CDR3 loop spans 13 amino acids. Per germline, CDR1 SGHTA and CDR2 FQGTGA. V lost 3 bases and J 6 bases, leaving 9 bases between the germline ends. The CDR3 here is CASSLGAANEQFF. Here the CDR3 DNA reads TGTGCCAGCAGCTTGGGAGCGGCCAATGAGCAGTTCTTC.

The J gene is TRBJ2-7, the V gene TRBV7-2, with D perhaps TRBD2 (5 bases). The length of the CDR3 is 14 residues. Trimming left V 5 bases short and J 1 base short, with 12 bases between. The V gene's germline CDR1 is SGHTA and CDR2 FQGNSA. The CDR3 reads CASSLSVASYEQYF. The CDR3, as DNA: TGTGCCAGCAGCCTTAGCGTGGCTTCCTACGAGCAGTACTTC. The full variable domain, in which reference TRBV7-2 and TRBJ2-7 provide the parts outside the CDR3, is GAGVSQSPSNKVTEKGKDVELRCDPISGHTALYWYRQSLGQGLEFLIYFQGNSAPDKSGLPSDRFSAERTGGSVSTLTIQRTQQEDSAVYLCASSLSVASYEQYFGPGTRLTVT.

The sample holds one count of this clone. This sequence joins TRBV7-9 and TRBJ1-4, with 8 bases that match TRBD1. CDR3 length equals 15 residues. Germline assignment: CDR1 SEHNR and CDR2 FQNEAQ (reference sequence). Trimming at V came to 5 bases and at J to 3 bases, leaving 5 bases not matched to a gene. CDR3 sequence (DNA): TGTGCCAGCAGCCTCCAGGGGGCCTCTAATGAAAAACTGTTTTTT. The encoded protein is CASSLQGASNEKLFF.

This chain uses TRBV6-5 with TRBJ2-3; no clear D gene. Trimming took off 0 bases at V and 0 bases at J, with 10 bases between the two ends. CDR1 is MNHEY, CDR2 SVGAGI, per germline. The CDR3 has 16 residues. The CDR3 sequence: CASSYSGFTSTDTQYF. In nucleotides, the CDR3 is TGTGCCAGCAGTTACTCCGGGTTCACTAGCACAGATACGCAGTATTTT.

This chain uses TRBV11-2 with TRBJ2-7; possibly TRBD1 for D (5 bases). Germline assignment: CDR1 SGHAT and CDR2 FQNNGV. This CDR3 is 14 amino acids long. V shed 5 bases and J shed 3 bases, with 14 bases lying between them. The CDR3 loop reads CASSAPNRYYEQYF. The CDR3 DNA reads as TGTGCCAGCAGCGCACCAAACAGGTACTACGAGCAGTACTTC.

This rearrangement joins TRBV11-3 to TRBJ2-1; 11 bases match TRBD2. CDR3 size: 17 residues. With 5 bases clipped from V and 9 bases from J, the junction kept 15 bases outside the gene matches. Germline CDR1 and CDR2: SGHNT and YENEEA. This CDR3 is CASSLGTLAGGPLEQFF. The DNA of the CDR3 is TGTGCCAGCAGCCTCGGGACCTTAGCGGGAGGGCCTCTTGAGCAGTTCTTC.

There are a few counts of this clone. CDR3 amino acids: CSVGLPGETQYF. The CDR3 nucleotides read TGCAGCGTTGGCCTCCCAGGGGAGACCCAGTACTTC. The chain combines TRBV29-1 with TRBJ2-5, with a weak D call TRBD1 (5 bases). This CDR3 is 12 amino acids long. Germline CDR1 and CDR2: SQVTM and ANQGSEA. V lost 4 bases and J 5 bases, leaving 11 bases between the germline ends. The full variable domain, in which reference TRBV29-1 and TRBJ2-5 provide the parts outside the CDR3, is SAVISQKPSRDICQRGTSLTIQCQVDSQVTMMFWYRQQPGQSLTLIATANQGSEATYESGFVIDKFPISRPNLTFSTLTVSNMSPEDSSIYLCSVGLPGETQYFGPGTRLLVL.

This chain uses TRBV6-6 with TRBJ2-1, with 7 nucleotides matching TRBD2. J lost 7 bases, V lost 4 bases, and 10 bases had no gene match. Germline CDR1 and CDR2: MNHNY and SVGAGI (reference sequence). CDR3 length: 15 residues. The CDR3 coding sequence is TGTGCCAGCAGTTTCAAGCGGGAAAAAGGGAATGAGCAGTTCTTC. It translates to CASSFKREKGNEQFF.

The CDR3 DNA reads TGTGCCAGCAGTTTTGGTAGACGGGATGAGCAGTTCTTC. It encodes CASSFGRRDEQFF. The genes are TRBV27 and TRBJ2-1; D gene ambiguous. The length of the CDR3 is 13 residues. Per the germline V gene, CDR1 is MNHEY and CDR2 is SMNVEV (reference sequence). The V gene lost 3 bases and the J gene lost 8 bases, with 11 bases spanning the gap.

The chain recombines TRBV2 with TRBJ1-2; maybe TRBD1 (6 bases). Between the trimmed V and J ends, which lost 5 bases and 2 bases, there was a span of 15 bases. The germline CDR1 and CDR2 sequences are SNHLY and FYNNEI. This CDR3 region has 15 residues. The CDR3 is CASSPDRELNYGYTF. In nucleotides, the CDR3 is TGTGCCAGCAGTCCGGACAGAGAATTAAACTATGGCTACACCTTC.

CDR3 protein: CASSGGTTATLYEQYF. CDR3 DNA sequence: TGTGCCAGCAGCGGGGGCACCACGGCTACCCTCTACGAGCAGTACTTC. This chain connects TRBV7-8 to TRBJ2-7, with D perhaps TRBD1 (6 bases). Trimming cost V 5 bases and J 3 bases, with 20 bases left between them. Germline V gives CDR1 SGHVS, CDR2 FQNEAQ. This CDR3 has 16 amino acids.